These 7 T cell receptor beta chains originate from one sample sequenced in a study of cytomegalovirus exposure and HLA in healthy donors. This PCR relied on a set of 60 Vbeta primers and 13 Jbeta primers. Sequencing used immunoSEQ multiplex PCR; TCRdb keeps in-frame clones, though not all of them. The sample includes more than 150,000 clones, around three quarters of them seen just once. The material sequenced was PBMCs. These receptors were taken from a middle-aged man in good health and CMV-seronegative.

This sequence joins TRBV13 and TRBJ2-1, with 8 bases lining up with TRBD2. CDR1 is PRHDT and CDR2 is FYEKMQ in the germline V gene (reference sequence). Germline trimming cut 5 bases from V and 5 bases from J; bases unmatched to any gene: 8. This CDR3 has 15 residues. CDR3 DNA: TGTGCCAGCAGCGTAATAGCGGGACCCAACAATGAGCAGTTCTTC. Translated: CASSVIAGPNNEQFF.

As DNA, the CDR3 is TGTGCCAGCACGGCCACACTAGCGGGTGACTACGAGCAGTACTTC. Protein product: CASTATLAGDYEQYF. The chain is built from TRBV2 and TRBJ2-7; TRBD2 matches at 9 bases. V lost 7 bases, J lost 3 bases, and 10 bases stayed unmatched. The CDR3 runs 15 residues. Germline CDR1 reads SNHLY; CDR2 reads FYNNEI. Full variable domain (rest looked up from reference TRBV2 and TRBJ2-7): EPEVTQTPSHQVTQMGQEVILRCVPISNHLYFYWYRQILGQKVEFLVSFYNNEISEKSEIFDDQFSVERPDGSNFTLKIRSTKLEDSAMYFCASTATLAGDYEQYFGPGTRLTVT.

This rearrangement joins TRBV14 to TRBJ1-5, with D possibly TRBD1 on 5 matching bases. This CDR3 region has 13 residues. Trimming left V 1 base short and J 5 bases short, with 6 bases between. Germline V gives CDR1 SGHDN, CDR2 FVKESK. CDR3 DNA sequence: TGTGCCAGCAGCCAAGCGGGGGATCAGCCCCAGCATTTT. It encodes CASSQAGDQPQHF.

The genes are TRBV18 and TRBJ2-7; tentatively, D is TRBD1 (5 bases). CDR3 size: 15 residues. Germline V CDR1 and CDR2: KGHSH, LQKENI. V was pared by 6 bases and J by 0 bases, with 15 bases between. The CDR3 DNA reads TGTGCCAGCTCTAACCAAGGGGTGATCTCCTACGAGCAGTACTTC. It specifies CASSNQGVISYEQYF.

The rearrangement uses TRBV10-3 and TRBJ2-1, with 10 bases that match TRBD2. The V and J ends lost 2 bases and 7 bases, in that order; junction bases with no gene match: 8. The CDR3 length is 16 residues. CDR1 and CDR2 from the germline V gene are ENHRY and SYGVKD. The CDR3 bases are TGTGCCATCAGTGAGAAGGCGGCTAGCGGGAGTAATGAGCAGTTCTTC. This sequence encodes CAISEKAASGSNEQFF.

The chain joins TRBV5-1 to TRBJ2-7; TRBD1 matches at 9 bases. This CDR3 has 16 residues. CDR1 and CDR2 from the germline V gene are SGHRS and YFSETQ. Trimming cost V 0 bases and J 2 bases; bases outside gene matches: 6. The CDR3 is CASSLAGQGTAYEQYF. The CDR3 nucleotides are TGCGCCAGCAGCTTGGCCGGACAGGGGACCGCCTACGAGCAGTACTTC.

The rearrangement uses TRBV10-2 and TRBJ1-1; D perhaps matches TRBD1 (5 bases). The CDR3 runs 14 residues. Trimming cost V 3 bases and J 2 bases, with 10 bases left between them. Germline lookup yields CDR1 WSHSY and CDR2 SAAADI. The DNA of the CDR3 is TGCGCCAGCAGTGACTCAGGGATCAACACTGAAGCTTTCTTT. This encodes CASSDSGINTEAFF.